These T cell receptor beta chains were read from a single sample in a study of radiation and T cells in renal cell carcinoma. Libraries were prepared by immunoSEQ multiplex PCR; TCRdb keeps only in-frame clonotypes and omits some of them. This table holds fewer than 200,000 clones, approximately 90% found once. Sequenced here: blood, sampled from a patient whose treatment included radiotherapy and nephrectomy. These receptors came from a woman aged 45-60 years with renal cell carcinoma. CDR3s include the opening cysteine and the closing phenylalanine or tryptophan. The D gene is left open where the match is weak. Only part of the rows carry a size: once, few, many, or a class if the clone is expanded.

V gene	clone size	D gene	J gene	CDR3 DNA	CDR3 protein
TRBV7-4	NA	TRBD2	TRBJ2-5	TGTGCCAGCAGCTTAGCGTTCGCTAGCGGGGTTCGGGAGACCCAGTACTTC	CASSLAFASGVRETQYF
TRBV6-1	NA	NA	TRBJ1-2	TGTGCCAGCAGCCCGGACGGCGGCTATGGCTACACCTTC	CASSPDGGYGYTF
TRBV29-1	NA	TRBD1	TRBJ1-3	TGCAGCGTTCTCCCAGGGGGCTCTGGAAACACCATATATTTT	CSVLPGGSGNTIYF
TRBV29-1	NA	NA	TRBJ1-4	TGCAGCGTTGAGGTGGATGGGGGGAGAACTAATGAAAAACTGTTTTTT	CSVEVDGGRTNEKLFF
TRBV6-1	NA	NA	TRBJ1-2	TGTGCCAGCAGTCTACCACAGAGTAACTATGGCTACACCTTC	CASSLPQSNYGYTF
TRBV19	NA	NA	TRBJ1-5	TGTGCCAGTAGAAAGAGGGGGGGCAATCAGCCCCAGCATTTT	CASRKRGGNQPQHF
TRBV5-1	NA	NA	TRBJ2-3	TGCGCCAGCAGCGGAGGCGGCGGGTCCCCTAGCACAGATACGCAGTATTTT	CASSGGGGSPSTDTQYF
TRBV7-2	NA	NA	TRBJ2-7	TGTGCCAGCAACCCAGAAAGGGGCCCCTACGAGCAGTACTTC	CASNPERGPYEQYF
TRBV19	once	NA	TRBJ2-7	TGTGCCAGTAAACCCCAGGCGGCCACCTACGAGCAGTACTTC	CASKPQAATYEQYF
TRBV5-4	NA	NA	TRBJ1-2	TGTGCCAGCAGCTCTGGACAGCTTACCTCTAACTATGGCTACACCTTC	CASSSGQLTSNYGYTF
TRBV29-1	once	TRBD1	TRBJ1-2	TGCAGCGTTGGACAGGGTAATGAGGCCTTCTATGGCTACACCTTC	CSVGQGNEAFYGYTF
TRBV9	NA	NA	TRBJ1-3	TGTGCCAGCAGCGTAGTAGGGGCGTGGGGAAACACCATATATTTT	CASSVVGAWGNTIYF
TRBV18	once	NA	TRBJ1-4	TGTGCCAGCTCACTCCGGGAACTTAATGAAAAACTGTTTTTT	CASSLRELNEKLFF
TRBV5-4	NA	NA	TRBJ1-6	TGTGCCAGCAGTCTTGCGAGGACGGCTTCACCCCTCCACTTT	CASSLARTASPLHF
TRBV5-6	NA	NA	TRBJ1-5	TGTGCCAGCAGTGCGCGCCGGGGGCTTCGGAATCAGCCCCAGCATTTT	CASSARRGLRNQPQHF
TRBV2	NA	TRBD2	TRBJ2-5	TGTGCCAGTAATATAGCGGGGGGCACCCAAGAGACCCAGTACTTC	CASNIAGGTQETQYF
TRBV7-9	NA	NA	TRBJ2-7	TGTGCCAGCAGCTTGAGTCAGGATAATTACGAGCAGTACTTC	CASSLSQDNYEQYF
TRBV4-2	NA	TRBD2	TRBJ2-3	TGTGCCAGCAGCCAGCTTAGACTAGCGGGGGGTGCTAGCACAGATACGCAGTATTTT	CASSQLRLAGGASTDTQYF
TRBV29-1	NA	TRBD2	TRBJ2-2	TGCAGCGGTACTAGCGGGGGGAACACCGGGGAGCTGTTTTTT	CSGTSGGNTGELFF
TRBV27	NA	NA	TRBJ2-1	TGTGCCAGCAGTTTAGTAGACTTCTCCCCCAGGGAGCAGTTCTTC	CASSLVDFSPREQFF
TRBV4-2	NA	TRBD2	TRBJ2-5	TGTGCCAGCAGCCAAGACGGCGGGGGGGGCGGTCTTCAAGAGACCCAGTACTTC	CASSQDGGGGGLQETQYF
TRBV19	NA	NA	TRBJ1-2	TGTGCCAGTAGCCCACAGGGTGACTATGGCTACACCTTC	CASSPQGDYGYTF
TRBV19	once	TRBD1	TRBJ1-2	TGTGCCAGTAGTATCTCCACAGGGGGCGACTATGGCTACACCTTC	CASSISTGGDYGYTF
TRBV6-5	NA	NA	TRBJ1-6	TGTGCCAGCAGCGTGACCCGGACTGAAAATTCACCCCTCCACTTT	CASSVTRTENSPLHF
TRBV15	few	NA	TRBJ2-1	TGTGCCACCAGCAGAGAACGCAGCTACAATGAGCAGTTCTTC	CATSRERSYNEQFF
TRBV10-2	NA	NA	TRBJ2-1	TGCGCCAGCAGTGAGAACATCATTGAGCAGTTCTTC	CASSENIIEQFF
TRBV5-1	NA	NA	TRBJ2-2	TGCGCCAGCAGCCTACGGACGGACCTCACCGGGGAGCTGTTTTTT	CASSLRTDLTGELFF
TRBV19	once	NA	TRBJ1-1	TGTGCCAGTAGTGCCCGCCCGGGCCCTGAAGCTTTCTTT	CASSARPGPEAFF
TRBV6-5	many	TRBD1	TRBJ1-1	TGTGCCAGCACTTCAGGGGGAATTAGCACTGAAGCTTTCTTT	CASTSGGISTEAFF
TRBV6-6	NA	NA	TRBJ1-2	TGTGCCAGCAGCTCGGACAGATACTATGGCTACACCTTC	CASSSDRYYGYTF
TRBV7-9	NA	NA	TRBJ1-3	TGTGCCAGCACTCGACTGACCCCGGGAAACACCATATATTTT	CASTRLTPGNTIYF
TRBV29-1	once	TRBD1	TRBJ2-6	TGCAGCGTTGCGTTCGGGACAGGGCCTGGGGCCAACGTCCTGACTTTC	CSVAFGTGPGANVLTF
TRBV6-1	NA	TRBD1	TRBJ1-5	TGTGCCAGCAGCGCAGACAGGGTTCAGCAGCCCCAGCATTTT	CASSADRVQQPQHF
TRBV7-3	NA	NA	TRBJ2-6	TGTGCCAGCAGCTTAATAGGGCCAAGCTCTGGGGCCAACGTCCTGACTTTC	CASSLIGPSSGANVLTF
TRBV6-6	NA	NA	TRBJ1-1	TGTGCCAGCAGCCACGGGTACCTGAACACTGAAGCTTTCTTT	CASSHGYLNTEAFF
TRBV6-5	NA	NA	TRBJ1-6	TGTGCCAGCAGATACATCAGGGGAATCTCACCCCTCCACTTT	CASRYIRGISPLHF
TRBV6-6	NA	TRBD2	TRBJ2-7	TGTGCCAGCAGTTACTCAGGGCGGGGGGCCACGGACGAGCAGTACTTC	CASSYSGRGATDEQYF
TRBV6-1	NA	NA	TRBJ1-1	TGTGCCAGCAGTGAAGCATCGAACACTGAAGCTTTCTTT	CASSEASNTEAFF
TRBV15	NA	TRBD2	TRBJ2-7	TGTGCCACCAGCCCTAGCGGGGGGGGCTACGAGCAGTACTTC	CATSPSGGGYEQYF
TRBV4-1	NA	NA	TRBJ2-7	TGCGCCAGCAGCCAAGGGGCAGGGACCTTCTGGGAGCAGTACTTC	CASSQGAGTFWEQYF
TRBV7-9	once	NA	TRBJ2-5	TGTGCCAGCAGCCTGTTCGGGGTAGAGACCCAGTACTTC	CASSLFGVETQYF
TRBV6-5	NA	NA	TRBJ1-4	TGTGCCAGCAGCACAGGGTTTAATGAAAAACTGTTTTTT	CASSTGFNEKLFF